Listed below are T cell receptor beta chains from one sample, sequenced in a study of blood T cell repertoires in COVID-19. Method: immunoSEQ multiplex PCR; TCRdb's copy keeps in-frame clones and lacks some. In the table there are approximately 280,000 clones, roughly 91% of which are singletons. The sample taken for sequencing was peripheral blood. These receptor sequences come from a man in his forties or fifties with acute or convalescent COVID-19. Each CDR3 is given with its conserved first and last residue. D genes are given only for firm matches.

j_call d_call v_call cdr3_aa
TRBJ1-5 - TRBV6-5 CASSYSGRLPQHF
TRBJ1-5 - TRBV29-1 CSVARDSNQPQHF
TRBJ1-1 - TRBV4-1 CASSQELQAGNTEAFF
TRBJ1-4 - TRBV12-3/TRBV12-4 CVTSGVGGEKLFF
TRBJ1-1 - TRBV10-2 CASSEGRHGSNPNF
TRBJ1-2 - TRBV3-1/TRBV3-2 CASSQGQGYTF
TRBJ1-5 - TRBV6-5 CATSTDFNQPQHF
TRBJ1-6 TRBD1 TRBV5-5 CASSSRTGGAYNSPLHF
TRBJ1-1 TRBD1 TRBV18 CASSPEQGLNTEAFF
TRBJ2-2 - TRBV6-5 CAATTGTLLTGELFF
TRBJ1-2 - TRBV5-4 CASSLDPTGGYTF
TRBJ1-1 - TRBV10-3 CAFRQTPSPNTEAFF
TRBJ2-1 TRBD2 TRBV24-1 CATSDPGTSGYNEQFF
TRBJ1-4 - TRBV2 CASSPRGGRTNEKLFF
TRBJ1-3 - TRBV2 CASSGQGNTIYF
TRBJ1-6 - TRBV30 CAWSVQGRNSPLHF
TRBJ1-5 - TRBV18 CASSPTENQPQHF
TRBJ2-7 TRBD1 TRBV6-5 CASSSGQFSYEQYF
TRBJ1-2 TRBD1 TRBV6-5 CASSFPTGGLYGYTF
TRBJ1-2 - TRBV27 CASSLSGAHRGYTF
TRBJ1-3 TRBD1 TRBV29-1 CSALSDRAGNTIYF
TRBJ2-3 TRBD2 TRBV2 CASKELAGASSTDTQYF